The 9 T cell receptor beta chains below come from one sample, sequenced in a study of molecular identifiers for immune sequencing clone quantification. TCRdb independently ran MiXCR on the PCR reads; one entry per CDR3 protein. The repertoire consists of about 630,000 distinct CDR3 sequences, with about 25% occurring once and the leading ten covering 0.75% to 0.8%. Sequenced input: naive CD8+ T cells from blood, with Jurkat cell RNA spiked in. Subset specified: FACS-sorted CD8+CD4-CCR7+CD45RA+ naive T cells. Receptors originate from a human donor in good health. Some libraries in this study had Jurkat cell RNA spiked in.

Remarks on this clonotype: The junction departs from germline at one end; a sequencing error may be responsible. V gene TRBV7-9 combines with J gene TRBJ2-5; D is unresolved. The CDR3 is 12 amino acids. Germline CDR1 is SEHNR and CDR2 is FQNEAQ (reference sequence). The CDR3 nucleotides are TGTGCCAGTTCTGGGGTTTCAGAGCCCCAGTACTTC. It encodes CASSGVSEPQYF. The full variable domain, with the rest looked up from reference TRBV7-9 and TRBJ2-5, is DTGVSQNPRHKITKRGQNVTFRCDPISEHNRLYWYRQTLGQGPEFLTYFQNEAQLEKSRLLSDRFSAERPKGSFSTLEIQRTEQGDSAMYLCASSGVSEPQYFGPGTRLLVL.

The rearrangement joins TRBV9 to TRBJ2-2; D is possibly TRBD2 (5 bases). CDR1 SGDLS and CDR2 YYNGEE come from the germline V gene. The CDR3 consists of 13 residues. V was cut by 7 bases and J by 7 bases, with 14 bases left in between. CDR3 in DNA: TGTGCCAGCGGAATGTCCCGGGACGGGGAGCTGTTTTTT. It is translated as CASGMSRDGELFF.

This clonotype was observed a few times. The genes are TRBV19 and TRBJ1-1; D ambiguous. V was clipped by 3 bases and J by 1 base, with 12 bases between them. Germline V gene data show CDR1 as LNHDA and CDR2 as SQIVND (reference sequence). This CDR3 has 15 amino acids. The CDR3 sequence: CASSILRAANTEAFF. CDR3 bases: TGTGCCAGTAGTATCCTACGGGCAGCGAACACTGAAGCTTTCTTT.

As concerns this clonotype: A much larger clonotype is one base distant, so this may be a read error. V gene TRBV20-1 combines with J gene TRBJ2-3, with D maybe TRBD2 (5 bases). CDR1 is DFQATT, CDR2 SNEGSKA, per germline (reference sequence). This CDR3 comprises 17 residues. Trimming shortened V by 0 bases and J by 3 bases, and 19 bases separated the two germline ends. The CDR3 sequence is CSARDFFRGPGTDTQYF. Written as DNA, the CDR3 is TGCAGTGCTAGAGATTTCTTCCGGGGTCCCGGGACAGATACGCAGTATTTT.

The rearrangement uses TRBV14 and TRBJ2-1, with a possible D match to TRBD2 (6 bases). There are 15 residues in the CDR3. Trimming shortened V by 5 bases and J by 4 bases, and 15 bases separated the two germline ends. CDR1 SGHDN and CDR2 FVKESK come from the germline V gene. CDR3 bases: TGTGCCAGCAGCGAACCGGGACTTCCGTACAATGAGCAGTTCTTC. As protein: CASSEPGLPYNEQFF. The full variable domain, with the rest looked up from reference TRBV14 and TRBJ2-1, is EAGVTQFPSHSVIEKGQTVTLRCDPISGHDNLYWYRRVMGKEIKFLLHFVKESKQDESGMPNNRFLAERTGGTYSTLKVQPAELEDSGVYFCASSEPGLPYNEQFFGPGTRLTVL.

The genes are TRBV6-5 and TRBJ2-2; D is unclear. There are 14 residues in the CDR3. Germline assignment: CDR1 MNHEY and CDR2 SVGAGI. V was pared by 0 bases and J by 1 base, with 3 bases between. CDR3 DNA sequence: TGTGCCAGCAGTTACTCGCAGAACACCGGGGAGCTGTTTTTT. This codes for CASSYSQNTGELFF.

This clonotype was counted a few times. The chain joins TRBV27 to TRBJ2-7; perhaps TRBD1 as D (6 bases). Per germline, CDR1 MNHEY and CDR2 SMNVEV (reference sequence). The V end was cut by 4 bases, the J end by 3 bases, with 13 bases between. There are 14 residues in the CDR3. The CDR3 reads CASSSRTESYEQYF. The DNA for the CDR3 is TGTGCCAGCAGTTCCCGGACAGAGAGCTACGAGCAGTACTTC.

This clonotype was detected a few times. The DNA of the CDR3 is TGTGCCATCAGTGAGTCGAGCGGGGGTTCCTACAATGAGCAGTTCTTC. Protein sequence: CAISESSGGSYNEQFF. The chain combines TRBV10-3 with TRBJ2-1; 8 bases match TRBD2. CDR3 length equals 16 residues. Germline lookup yields CDR1 ENHRY and CDR2 SYGVKD. The junction had 2 bases not matched to a gene; V was cut back by 0 bases and J by 1 base.

This clonotype was observed at least ten times. The CDR3 bases are TGTGCCAGCAGTGAAGCATGGGGGCAGGAAAATTCTGGGGCCAACGTCCTGACTTTC. Protein product: CASSEAWGQENSGANVLTF. The chain has TRBV2 and TRBJ2-6, with D tentatively TRBD1 (6 bases). The CDR3 totals 19 residues. The V gene's germline CDR1 is SNHLY and CDR2 FYNNEI. The ends were cut back, 0 bases at V and 1 base at J, with 16 bases in the middle.